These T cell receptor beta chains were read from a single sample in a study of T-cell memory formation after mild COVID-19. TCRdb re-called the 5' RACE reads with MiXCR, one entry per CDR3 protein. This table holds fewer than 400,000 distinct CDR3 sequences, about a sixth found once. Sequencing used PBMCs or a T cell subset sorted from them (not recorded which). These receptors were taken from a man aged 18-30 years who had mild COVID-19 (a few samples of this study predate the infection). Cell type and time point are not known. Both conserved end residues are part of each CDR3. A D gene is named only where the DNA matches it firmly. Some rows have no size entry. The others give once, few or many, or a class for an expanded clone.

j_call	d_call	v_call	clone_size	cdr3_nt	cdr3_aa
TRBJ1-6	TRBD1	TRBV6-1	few	TGTGCCAGCAGTGAAGCGGGACAGGGGGCAGATTCACCCCTCCACTTT	CASSEAGQGADSPLHF
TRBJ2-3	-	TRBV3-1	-	TGTGCCAGCAGCCGGTGGGGAGCGGAGAGCACAGATACGCAGTATTTT	CASSRWGAESTDTQYF
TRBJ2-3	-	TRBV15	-	TGTGCCACCAGCAGAGATTTATTGGAAACTCGAATCTCAGATACGCAGTATTTT	CATSRDLLETRISDTQYF
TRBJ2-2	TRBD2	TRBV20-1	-	TGCAGTGCTAGAGTTTGGGATGGCGGGGGGAACACCGGGGAGCTGTTTTTT	CSARVWDGGGNTGELFF
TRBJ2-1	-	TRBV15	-	TGTGCCACCAGCAGAGAAAGCAGGGAGGAGCAGTTCTTC	CATSRESREEQFF
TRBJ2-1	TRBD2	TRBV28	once	TGTGCCAGCAGTTTGGAGCGGGGTTACTACAATGAGCAGTTCTTC	CASSLERGYYNEQFF
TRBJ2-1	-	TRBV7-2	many	TGTGCCAGCGGACTACGAACAGCGACAGGGAGGAATGAGCAGTTCTTC	CASGLRTATGRNEQFF
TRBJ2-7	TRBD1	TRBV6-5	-	TGTGCCAGCAGCCAGGGACAGGGGGGATACTACGAGCAGTACTTC	CASSQGQGGYYEQYF
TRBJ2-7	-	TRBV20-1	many	TGCAGTGCTAGAGATCAGACCGGGATGAGAAACTACGAGCAGTACTTC	CSARDQTGMRNYEQYF
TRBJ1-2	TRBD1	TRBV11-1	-	TGTGCCAGCAGCTCGGACAGGGCGAGAGGCTACACCTTC	CASSSDRARGYTF
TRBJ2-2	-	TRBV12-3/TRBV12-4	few	TGTGCCAGCAGTACGGACGTACTTGGGACCGGGGAGCTGTTTTTT	CASSTDVLGTGELFF
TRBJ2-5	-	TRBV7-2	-	TGTGCCAGCAGCTTCATCGTGCGGGGCGAGACCCAGTACTTC	CASSFIVRGETQYF
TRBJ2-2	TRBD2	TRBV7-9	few	TGTGCCAGCAGCGTCGCTAGCGGGTCCCTAGGCACCGGGGAGCTGTTTTTT	CASSVASGSLGTGELFF
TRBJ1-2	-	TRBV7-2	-	TGTGCCAGCAGCTGGGGGGGCGCCTCTGGCTACACCTTC	CASSWGGASGYTF
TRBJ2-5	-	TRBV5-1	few	TGCGCCAGCAGCTCCTTCGGGGGAGAGACCCAGTACTTC	CASSSFGGETQYF
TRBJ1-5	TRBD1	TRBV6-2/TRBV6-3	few	TGTGCCAGCAGTTACTCCGGGACAGCACCTTATAGCAATCAGCCCCAGCATTTT	CASSYSGTAPYSNQPQHF
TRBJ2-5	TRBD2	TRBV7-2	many	TGTGCCAGCAGGGGAGGGAACCAAGAGACCCAGTACTTC	CASRGGNQETQYF
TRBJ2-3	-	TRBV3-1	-	TGTGCCAGCAGCCAAGGTTACCGGGTGGGGACAGATACGCAGTATTTT	CASSQGYRVGTDTQYF
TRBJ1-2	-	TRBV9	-	TGTGCCAGCAGCGTACAGGGTACTGATGGCTACACCTTC	CASSVQGTDGYTF
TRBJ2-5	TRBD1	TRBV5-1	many	TGCGCCAGCAGCGGCGGACAGGGGGCATTAGAGACCCAGTACTTC	CASSGGQGALETQYF
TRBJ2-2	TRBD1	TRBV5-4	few	TGTGCCAGCAGCACACCCTCGGGACAGGGGGCGAGGACCGGGGAGCTGTTTTTT	CASSTPSGQGARTGELFF
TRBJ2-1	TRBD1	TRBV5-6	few	TGTGCCAGCAGCTGGGACAGACAGCGCCCGAAGTTCTTC	CASSWDRQRPKFF
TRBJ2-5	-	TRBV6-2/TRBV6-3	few	TGTGCCAGCAGTTACTTCCCCCAGTACTTC	CASSYFPQYF
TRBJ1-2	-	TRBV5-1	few	TGCGCCAGCAGCGGCGGGGACGGGAACTATGGCTACACCTTC	CASSGGDGNYGYTF
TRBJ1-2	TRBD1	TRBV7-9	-	TGTGCCAGCCAGGACAGGAAGACTGATTATGGCTACACCTTC	CASQDRKTDYGYTF